This entry lists 26 T cell receptor beta chains sequenced from one sample in a study of blood T cell repertoires in COVID-19. Sequenced by immunoSEQ multiplex PCR; TCRdb stores in-frame clones only, minus some. The table has hundreds of thousands of clones, approximately 83% seen once; the top ten hold 2.1%. What was sequenced was peripheral blood. The receptors were gathered from a woman aged 25 to 39 who had recovered from COVID-19.

The chain links TRBV18 to TRBJ1-5; 9 bases line up with TRBD1. The germline V gene has CDR1 KGHSH and CDR2 LQKENI. The junction had 10 bases not matched to a gene; V was cut back by 4 bases and J by 3 bases. The CDR3 has 17 residues. The CDR3, as DNA: TGTGCCAGCTCACGGGGGGACAGGGCCGGGGTCAATCAGCCCCAGCATTTT. Its translation is CASSRGDRAGVNQPQHF.

This clone came up once. The genes are TRBV19 and TRBJ2-4, with a possible D match to TRBD1 (6 bases). The V gene's germline CDR1 is LNHDA and CDR2 SQIVND (reference sequence). The V and J ends lost 7 bases and 2 bases respectively, with 12 bases between them. The CDR3 is made up of 14 amino acids. The CDR3 loop reads CASNRDKTKNIQYF. In DNA, the CDR3 is TGTGCCAGTAACCGGGACAAGACCAAAAACATTCAGTACTTC.

This clone was counted once. V usage is TRBV18 and J usage is TRBJ2-7; a weak D match, TRBD2 (6 bases). The V gene's germline CDR1 is KGHSH and CDR2 LQKENI. CDR3 length equals 15 residues. V gave up 6 bases and J gave up 0 bases, with 15 bases separating them. In DNA, the CDR3 is TGTGCCAGCTCGCCCCCGGGGAGGAGCTCCTACGAGCAGTACTTC. Its translation is CASSPPGRSSYEQYF. Full variable domain (missing parts from reference TRBV18 and TRBJ2-7): NAGVMQNPRHLVRRRGQEARLRCSPMKGHSHVYWYRQLPEEGLKFMVYLQKENIIDESGMPKERFSAEFPKEGPSILRIQQVVRGDSAAYFCASSPPGRSSYEQYFGPGTRLTVT.

The CDR3 coding sequence is TGTGCCAGCAGCCAGACAGGGGAGGGTGGCTACACCTTC. This translates into CASSQTGEGGYTF. The V gene is TRBV3-1 (or the pseudogene TRBV3-2), the J gene TRBJ1-2; 8 bases agree with TRBD1. V lost 3 bases and J lost 7; bases outside the gene matches: 4. There are 13 residues in the CDR3. Germline CDR1 LGHDT, CDR2 YNNKEL (reference sequence).

This chain joins TRBV5-1 and TRBJ1-1, with D possibly matching TRBD1 (5 bases). Germline assignment: CDR1 SGHRS and CDR2 YFSETQ. The CDR3 is made up of 12 amino acids. Trimming removed 5 bases from V and 4 bases from J, with 9 bases in between. CDR3 residues: CASSKGSTEAFF. The CDR3 region has the DNA TGCGCCAGCAGTAAGGGGTCCACTGAAGCTTTCTTT.

The rearrangement joins TRBV19 to TRBJ1-1, with 7 bases that match TRBD1. The CDR3 runs 15 residues. The germline V gene encodes CDR1 LNHDA and CDR2 SQIVND (reference sequence). V trimming: 6 bases; J trimming: 1 base; junction bases outside the gene matches: 8. CDR3 DNA: TGTGCCAGTAGCGACGGACAGGCGGGGAACACTGAAGCTTTCTTT. Residues: CASSDGQAGNTEAFF. The full variable domain, its missing parts supplied by reference TRBV19 and TRBJ1-1, is DGGITQSPKYLFRKEGQNVTLSCEQNLNHDAMYWYRQDPGQGLRLIYYSQIVNDFQKGDIAEGYSVSREKKESFPLTVTSAQKNPTAFYLCASSDGQAGNTEAFFGQGTRLTVV.

The sample holds one count of this clone. The gene calls are TRBV9 and TRBJ2-2; TRBD1 is a possible D gene (5 bases). Germline V gives CDR1 SGDLS, CDR2 YYNGEE. The V end lost 5 bases, the J end lost 6 bases, and 14 bases lay between the germline ends. The CDR3 is 14 amino acids. CDR3 in DNA: TGTGCCAGCAGTAAGACAGAAAGTCCCGGGGAGCTGTTTTTT. Translation: CASSKTESPGELFF.

The chain joins TRBV3-1 (or the pseudogene TRBV3-2) to TRBJ2-3, with 11 bases aligning to TRBD2. Germline CDR1 reads LGHDT; CDR2 reads YNNKEL (reference sequence). The V and J ends lost 4 bases and 2 bases, in that order; junction bases with no gene match: 5. The CDR3 runs 16 residues. This CDR3 is CASSPGTSGNTDTQYF. CDR3 DNA sequence: TGTGCCAGCAGCCCCGGGACTAGCGGAAACACAGATACGCAGTATTTT.

V gene TRBV4-2 combines with J gene TRBJ2-7, with 7 bases aligning to TRBD2. CDR3 length: 15 residues. Trimming took 0 bases from V and 2 from J; bases not matched to a gene: 4. Germline CDR1 is LGHNA and CDR2 is YNFKEQ. The CDR3 spells CASSQEGAGTYEQYF. The CDR3 DNA is TGTGCCAGCAGCCAAGAGGGAGCGGGGACCTACGAGCAGTACTTC.

This clone was detected only a few times. The chain is built from TRBV19 and TRBJ1-6; D is undetermined. V lost 7 bases to trimming and J lost 0 bases, with 10 bases between them. CDR1 LNHDA and CDR2 SQIVND come from the germline V gene (reference sequence). This CDR3 spans 15 amino acids. The CDR3 DNA reads TGTGCCAGTAATGCAGGCGTCTCCTATAATTCACCCCTCCACTTT. It translates to CASNAGVSYNSPLHF.

The rearrangement uses TRBV5-4 and TRBJ1-4; D might be TRBD1 (6 bases). V was clipped by 10 bases and J by 5 bases, with 12 bases between them. Germline V CDR1 and CDR2: SGHNT, YYREEE (reference sequence). This CDR3 region has 12 residues. The CDR3 DNA follows: TGTGCCGTTACAGGGTCAAATGAAAAACTGTTTTTT. It yields the protein CAVTGSNEKLFF.

The chain has TRBV7-2 and TRBJ1-1; 8 bases are a match to TRBD1. Germline CDR1 reads SGHTA; CDR2 reads FQGNSA. This CDR3 region has 11 residues. The trim removed 10 bases at V and 11 bases at J, leaving 9 bases unmatched. The CDR3 DNA sequence: TGTGCCATCCAGGACAGGGTTGATGCTTTCTTT. It specifies CAIQDRVDAFF.

V usage is TRBV7-9 and J usage is TRBJ1-1; 8 nucleotides agree with TRBD1. Germline CDR1 reads SEHNR; CDR2 reads FQNEAQ (reference sequence). Losses at the gene ends were 5 bases for V and 1 base for J; bases not matched to a gene: 12. The CDR3 is made up of 17 amino acids. CDR3 in amino acids: CASSPFLRTGRNTEAFF. In DNA, the CDR3 is TGTGCCAGCAGCCCATTTTTAAGGACAGGGAGGAACACTGAAGCTTTCTTT.

In this sample, this clone turned up a few times. The J gene is TRBJ2-3, the V gene TRBV6-4; 11 bases agree with TRBD2. Germline V gene data show CDR1 as MRHNA and CDR2 as SNTAGT. V lost 3 bases and J lost 2; bases outside the gene matches: 4. CDR3 length: 16 amino acids. This CDR3 reads CASSENSGGATDTQYF. The CDR3 nucleotides read TGTGCCAGCAGTGAAAATAGCGGGGGGGCCACAGATACGCAGTATTTT.

The rearrangement links TRBV29-1 to TRBJ2-7; D remains unclear. Germline CDR1 reads SQVTM; CDR2 reads ANQGSEA. V dropped 0 bases and J dropped 0 bases, with 6 bases sitting between them. CDR3 length: 13 amino acids. CDR3 residues: CSVEDTYSYEQYF. The CDR3 coding sequence is TGCAGCGTTGAAGACACCTACTCCTACGAGCAGTACTTC.

The chain has TRBV2 and TRBJ2-5; tentative D call: TRBD2 (6 bases). This CDR3 has 15 amino acids. The germline V gene has CDR1 SNHLY and CDR2 FYNNEI. With 1 base removed from V and 7 bases from J, the gap between germline ends came to 16 bases. CDR3 coding DNA: TGTGCCAGCAGTGAAGGTTCGTGGGAGGAGGGGACCCAGTACTTC. Amino acids: CASSEGSWEEGTQYF.

The gene calls are TRBV10-3 and TRBJ2-7; the match to TRBD2 covers 12 bases. The CDR3 sequence is 14 residues long. Losses at the gene ends were 4 bases for V and 5 bases for J; bases not matched to a gene: 3. CDR1 and CDR2 (germline): ENHRY, SYGVKD. The DNA of the CDR3 is TGTGCCATCAGTGGGACTAGCGGGGAGAACGAGCAGTACTTC. Translated: CAISGTSGENEQYF.

The chain uses TRBV19 and TRBJ1-1, with a possible D match to TRBD1 (5 bases). The V gene lost 5 bases and the J gene lost 0 bases, with 10 bases spanning the gap. The CDR3 is 14 amino acids. Germline loops: CDR1 LNHDA, CDR2 SQIVND (reference sequence). The chain's CDR3 is CASSRGGLNTEAFF. The CDR3 coding sequence is TGTGCCAGTAGTCGCGGGGGGTTGAACACTGAAGCTTTCTTT.

The chain links TRBV2 to TRBJ2-7; 7 positions agree with TRBD1. Germline assignment: CDR1 SNHLY and CDR2 FYNNEI. V was pared by 11 bases and J by 1 base, with 8 bases of the junction left unmatched. There are 13 residues in the CDR3. The DNA of the CDR3 is TGTGCCTCCCTACGGGACAGATCCTACGAGCAGTACTTC. Residues: CASLRDRSYEQYF.

This clone showed up just once. The chain carries TRBV11-2 and TRBJ2-5, with D hard to call. The CDR3 loop spans 14 amino acids. CDR1 is SGHAT, CDR2 FQNNGV, per germline. V shed 5 bases and J shed 1 base, with 11 bases lying between them. The CDR3 loop is CASSNYEAQETQYF. The CDR3 nucleotides are TGTGCCAGCAGCAATTACGAGGCCCAAGAGACCCAGTACTTC.

The J gene is TRBJ1-5, the V gene TRBV19; D is unresolved. Germline V gene sequence: CDR1 LNHDA, CDR2 SQIVND (reference sequence). There are 15 residues in the CDR3. V was shortened by 6 bases and J by 4 bases, with 16 bases between the two germline ends. In DNA form, the CDR3 reads TGTGCCAGTAGATTTGTCACTAGAACTAATCAGCCCCAGCATTTT. Translation: CASRFVTRTNQPQHF.

The chain employs TRBV19 and TRBJ2-1; 11 bases agree with TRBD2. Germline V gives CDR1 LNHDA, CDR2 SQIVND (reference sequence). The CDR3 runs 13 residues. The V and J ends lost 5 bases and 9 bases, in that order; junction bases with no gene match: 3. CDR3 in amino acids: CASSPTSGGEQFF. CDR3 DNA: TGTGCCAGTAGTCCAACTAGCGGGGGTGAGCAGTTCTTC.

In DNA form, the CDR3 reads TGTGCCAGCAGCCCCCTGGGGGGTGAGCAGTTCTTC. It specifies CASSPLGGEQFF. The chain couples TRBV7-2 to TRBJ2-1, with D maybe TRBD2 (6 bases). Trimming left V 5 bases short and J 9 bases short, with 11 bases between. Germline loops: CDR1 SGHTA, CDR2 FQGNSA. This CDR3 spans 12 amino acids.

This rearrangement joins TRBV18 to TRBJ2-7; 8 nucleotides agree with TRBD1. The length of the CDR3 is 14 residues. The germline V gene encodes CDR1 KGHSH and CDR2 LQKENI. The J segment lost 2 bases and the V segment lost 8 bases, leaving 8 bases of the junction unmatched. In DNA, the CDR3 is TGTGCCAGCACCCGGGACAGGTCTACCTACGAGCAGTACTTC. It yields the protein CASTRDRSTYEQYF.

V gene TRBV6-6 combines with J gene TRBJ2-7; 7 positions match TRBD1. The germline V gene encodes CDR1 MNHNY and CDR2 SVGAGI (reference sequence). There are 16 residues in the CDR3. V was clipped by 2 bases and J by 0 bases; unmatched bases: 7. The CDR3 DNA reads as TGTGCCAGCAGTTACCCGGGACAGCCCAGCTCCTACGAGCAGTACTTC. Protein: CASSYPGQPSSYEQYF.

The chain couples TRBV5-1 to TRBJ2-3; 7 bases are shared with TRBD1. Germline CDR1 SGHRS, CDR2 YFSETQ. CDR3 length: 16 amino acids. J was trimmed by 3 bases and V by 4 bases; bases with no gene match: 11. CDR3 bases: TGCGCCAGCAGCCCTAATGCAGTACAGGGGACAGATACGCAGTATTTT. Its protein product is CASSPNAVQGTDTQYF.